Described below is a single TCR beta chain sequence and its context. What it binds is unknown. The investigators made TCR beta cDNA from approximately 510 ng total RNA, using a constant-region primer. Sequencing libraries for TCR beta derived from three nested multiplex PCR rounds that used slightly modified ARM-PCR. Running roughly 10 cycles apiece, the first two PCR rounds relied on TRBV1-TRBV30 forward primers together with a C-beta reverse primer. TCRdb itself ran the multiplex PCR reads through MiXCR, one entry per CDR3 protein. Here the sample spans approximately 99,000 distinct CDR3 sequences, 69% being singletons. The entry originates in a study of tumor-infiltrating lymphocytes in primary liver carcinoma. It was from around 20-30 mg of unsorted bulk tissue that RNA and DNA were co-extracted. Every tumor sample analyzed contained over 90% viable tumor cells. Per germline, CDR1 ENHRY and CDR2 SYGVKD. The CDR3 extends over 12 amino acids.

General study findings and limits: Tumors had a top-250-clone fraction that was significantly higher than blood (p = 0.039). Tumor region pairs outstripped tumor-adjacent and tumor-blood pairs in overlap.

V and J are TRBV10-3 and TRBJ1-3, with D unclear. The sequence derives from a woman aged 55-70 years with primary liver carcinoma and hepatitis B virus infection. What was sequenced was liver tumor tissue from sampling region 5. Subset given: tumor region T5, tumor centre. CDR3 amino acids: CAIQDPGNTIYF. CDR3 coding DNA: TGTGCTATCCAAGACCCTGGAAACACCATATATTTT.